A single sample is the source of the 13 T cell receptor beta chains below, sequenced in a study of early T cells in non-severe SARS-CoV-2 infection. Each CDR3 protein is one row after TCRdb ran MiXCR on the 5' RACE reads. Here the sample spans around 70,000 distinct CDR3 sequences, 9% to 15% being singletons. Sequenced material: whole blood. Every receptor here comes from an adult who was a healthcare worker with PCR-confirmed SARS-CoV-2 infection or an uninfected control (not recorded which).

This clonotype was recorded many times. The V and J genes are TRBV6-5 and TRBJ2-3; possible D gene TRBD2, 6 bases. The V and J ends lost 4 bases and 0 bases respectively, with 11 bases between them. Germline V lookup: CDR1 MNHEY, CDR2 SVGAGI. The CDR3 covers 15 residues. The CDR3 DNA reads as TGTGCCAGCAGTTTTGCGGGGTTTAGCACAGATACGCAGTATTTT. Protein product: CASSFAGFSTDTQYF.

The sample holds many counts of this clonotype. This chain links TRBV6-2 or TRBV6-3 with TRBJ1-6, with 10 positions matching TRBD1. J was trimmed by 2 bases and V by 2 bases; bases with no gene match: 6. Per the germline V gene, CDR1 is MNHEY and CDR2 is SVGEGT. The CDR3 extends over 18 amino acids. CDR3 residues: CASSYDRQGATYNSPLHF. CDR3 nucleotide sequence: TGTGCCAGCAGTTACGACCGACAGGGGGCAACCTATAATTCACCCCTCCACTTT.

This clonotype was seen at least ten times. This chain joins TRBV27 and TRBJ2-7, with D tentatively TRBD1 (5 bases). This CDR3 comprises 15 residues. Looked up from germline, CDR1 is MNHEY and CDR2 is SMNVEV (reference sequence). V was trimmed by 6 bases and J by 4 bases, leaving 19 bases between them. CDR3 nucleotide sequence: TGTGCCAGCAGAACAGGAGCTTCGACCTTGTACGAGCAGTACTTC. Protein: CASRTGASTLYEQYF.

The chain recombines TRBV20-1 with TRBJ1-2; D gene unclear. V was clipped by 3 bases and J by 3 bases, with 11 bases between them. CDR3 size: 13 residues. Germline V gene lookup returns CDR1 DFQATT and CDR2 SNEGSKA (reference sequence). The CDR3 spells CSASPQADYGYTF. The CDR3 DNA is TGCAGTGCTAGTCCCCAGGCCGACTATGGCTACACCTTC.

There are a few counts of this clonotype. V gene TRBV3-1 combines with J gene TRBJ1-6; no clear D gene. Germline V gene data show CDR1 as LGHDT and CDR2 as YNNKEL (reference sequence). The CDR3 contains 12 residues. V dropped 3 bases and J dropped 8 bases, with 5 bases sitting between them. The CDR3 DNA reads as TGTGCCAGCAGCCATCTCGATTCACCCCTCCACTTT. Its translation is CASSHLDSPLHF.

The sample holds many counts of this clonotype. This chain links TRBV5-4 with TRBJ2-2; the match to TRBD2 covers 8 bases. Looked up from germline, CDR1 is SGHNT and CDR2 is YYREEE (reference sequence). Trimming cost V 9 bases and J 4 bases; bases outside gene matches: 5. CDR3 size: 13 residues. Here the CDR3 reads CATPGGPTGELFF. CDR3 bases: TGTGCCACACCGGGGGGGCCCACCGGGGAGCTGTTTTTT. Supplemented by reference TRBV5-4 and TRBJ2-2, the full variable domain reads ETGVTQSPTHLIKTRGQQVTLRCSSQSGHNTVSWYQQALGQGPQFIFQYYREEENGRGNFPPRFSGLQFPNYSSELNVNALELDDSALYLCATPGGPTGELFFGEGSRLTVL.

This clonotype was observed at least ten times. This chain joins TRBV5-1 and TRBJ1-4, with unresolved D. The length of the CDR3 is 16 residues. Trimming left V 2 bases short and J 0 bases short, with 11 bases between. CDR1 and CDR2 (germline): SGHRS, YFSETQ. This CDR3 reads CASSFSGGATNEKLFF. The CDR3, as DNA: TGCGCCAGCAGCTTTTCAGGCGGTGCAACTAATGAAAAACTGTTTTTT.

This clonotype was counted ten times or more. V usage is TRBV7-2 and J usage is TRBJ2-3; TRBD2 matches at 8 bases. V shed 2 bases, J shed 4 bases, and the junction held 8 bases outside the gene matches. Germline CDR1 SGHTA, CDR2 FQGNSA. This CDR3 is 16 amino acids long. The CDR3 DNA follows: TGTGCCAGCAGCTTACTCCTCCGGCGGGGGGCAGATACGCAGTATTTT. Amino acids: CASSLLLRRGADTQYF.

This clonotype turned up a few times. This rearrangement joins TRBV6-5 to TRBJ2-3, with 7 bases that match TRBD2. Trimming cost V 5 bases and J 4 bases; bases outside gene matches: 6. The CDR3 runs 14 residues. The germline V gene has CDR1 MNHEY and CDR2 SVGAGI. This CDR3 is CASSTSALPDTQYF. CDR3 nucleotides: TGTGCCAGCAGTACTAGCGCCCTCCCAGATACGCAGTATTTT.

The table lists this clonotype with many counts. The chain uses TRBV2 and TRBJ2-7, with unresolved D. V lost 8 bases and J 0 bases, leaving 11 bases between the germline ends. The CDR3 runs to 13 residues. Per germline, CDR1 SNHLY and CDR2 FYNNEI. CDR3 DNA: TGTGCCAGCTGTTGGGTGAGCTCCTACGAGCAGTACTTC. This translates into CASCWVSSYEQYF.

The genes are TRBV29-1 and TRBJ1-1, with D perhaps TRBD1 (6 bases). The CDR3 is made up of 13 amino acids. V was shortened by 6 bases and J by 4 bases, with 15 bases between the two germline ends. CDR1 and CDR2 from the germline V gene are SQVTM and ANQGSEA. CDR3 DNA sequence: TGCAGCGTGAGGGTGGTAGGGGGCACTGAAGCTTTCTTT. Encoded protein: CSVRVVGGTEAFF.

This clonotype was seen ten or more times. The J gene is TRBJ2-4, the V gene TRBV18; a possible D gene is TRBD1 (5 bases). Germline CDR1 is KGHSH and CDR2 is LQKENI. CDR3 length: 14 residues. Trimming took 3 bases from V and 3 from J, leaving 9 bases between them. For the CDR3, the DNA is TGTGCCAGCTCACCCGGGCAGGGCAAAAACATTCAGTACTTC. Encoded protein: CASSPGQGKNIQYF.

This clonotype has just a few counts. This rearrangement joins TRBV20-1 to TRBJ2-3, with TRBD2 matching 9 bases. J gave up 2 bases and V 6 bases, and 6 bases lay outside the gene matches. The germline gives CDR1 DFQATT, CDR2 SNEGSKA (reference sequence). The CDR3 contains 14 residues. The CDR3: CSAISGGNTDTQYF. The CDR3 bases are TGCAGTGCAATAAGCGGGGGGAACACAGATACGCAGTATTTT.